This is a list of T cell receptor beta chains from one sample in a study of post-analysis software for immune sequencing data. One entry per CDR3 protein results from TCRdb running MiXCR on the PCR reads. The table lists more than 450,000 distinct CDR3 sequences, about 44% of them singletons. Sequencing used blood. The origin of the receptors is a girl aged 10 to 17 with multiple sclerosis. CDR3s include the opening cysteine and the closing phenylalanine or tryptophan. The order of the fields is clone size, D gene, J gene, V gene, CDR3 protein, CDR3 DNA. D genes are given only for firm matches. For some rows the clone size is stated as once, few or many, or as a class when expanded; others skip it.

abundance: NA
d_gene: NA
j_gene: TRBJ1-2
v_gene: TRBV12-3/TRBV12-4
CDR3aa: CASSPGPPNYGYTF
CDR3nt: TGTGCCAGCAGCCCCGGGCCCCCTAACTATGGCTACACCTTC

abundance: NA
d_gene: NA
j_gene: TRBJ2-3
v_gene: TRBV11-2
CDR3aa: CASSLRGGSAIIDTQYF
CDR3nt: TGTGCCAGCAGCCTCAGAGGAGGGTCGGCCATCATCGATACGCAGTATTTT

abundance: NA
d_gene: NA
j_gene: TRBJ2-1
v_gene: TRBV7-9
CDR3aa: CASSQDYLNEQFF
CDR3nt: TGTGCCAGCAGCCAGGACTACCTAAATGAGCAGTTCTTC

abundance: NA
d_gene: TRBD2
j_gene: TRBJ2-1
v_gene: TRBV5-5
CDR3aa: CASSLPSGIRGDKQFF
CDR3nt: TGTGCCAGCAGCTTGCCTAGCGGGATACGTGGAGACAAGCAGTTCTTC

abundance: NA
d_gene: TRBD2
j_gene: TRBJ2-5
v_gene: TRBV7-9
CDR3aa: CASRWDLAGGQETQYF
CDR3nt: TGTGCCAGCAGGTGGGATCTAGCGGGGGGCCAAGAGACCCAGTACTTC

abundance: NA
d_gene: NA
j_gene: TRBJ1-1
v_gene: TRBV11-2
CDR3aa: CASSPPLQPNTEAFF
CDR3nt: TGTGCCAGCAGCCCCCCACTCCAACCGAACACTGAAGCTTTCTTT

abundance: NA
d_gene: NA
j_gene: TRBJ2-1
v_gene: TRBV12-3/TRBV12-4
CDR3aa: CASSSFPGGNSYNEQFF
CDR3nt: TGTGCCAGCAGCTCCTTTCCGGGGGGCAACTCCTACAATGAGCAGTTCTTC

abundance: few
d_gene: TRBD1
j_gene: TRBJ2-7
v_gene: TRBV4-1
CDR3aa: CASSQGWGQRGEQYF
CDR3nt: TGCGCCAGCAGCCAAGGGTGGGGACAGAGGGGCGAGCAGTACTTC

abundance: few
d_gene: TRBD2
j_gene: TRBJ2-5
v_gene: TRBV20-1
CDR3aa: CSAREVAGGRETQYF
CDR3nt: TGCAGTGCTAGAGAGGTCGCGGGAGGGCGGGAGACCCAGTACTTC

abundance: NA
d_gene: NA
j_gene: TRBJ1-5
v_gene: TRBV27
CDR3aa: CASSLSEALGPQHF
CDR3nt: TGTGCCAGCAGTTTATCGGAGGCATTAGGGCCCCAGCATTTT

abundance: NA
d_gene: NA
j_gene: TRBJ2-5
v_gene: TRBV12-3/TRBV12-4
CDR3aa: CASSPLAGTQETQYF
CDR3nt: TGTGCCAGCAGTCCTTTGGCGGGGACCCAAGAGACCCAGTACTTC

abundance: NA
d_gene: NA
j_gene: TRBJ2-1
v_gene: TRBV12-3/TRBV12-4
CDR3aa: CASSFSLSSVYNEQFF
CDR3nt: TGTGCCAGCAGTTTCTCCCTGTCATCGGTTTACAATGAGCAGTTCTTC

abundance: NA
d_gene: NA
j_gene: TRBJ2-5
v_gene: TRBV12-3/TRBV12-4
CDR3aa: CASRRPGIGSQYF
CDR3nt: TGTGCCAGCAGGAGGCCGGGAATCGGGAGCCAGTACTTC

abundance: few
d_gene: NA
j_gene: TRBJ2-3
v_gene: TRBV4-2
CDR3aa: CASSQDRSVLDTQYF
CDR3nt: TGTGCCAGCAGCCAAGATCGATCCGTTTTGGATACGCAGTATTTT

abundance: NA
d_gene: NA
j_gene: TRBJ2-7
v_gene: TRBV10-3
CDR3aa: CAISESTYEQYF
CDR3nt: TGTGCCATCAGTGAGTCTACCTACGAGCAGTACTTC

abundance: few
d_gene: TRBD2
j_gene: TRBJ2-7
v_gene: TRBV24-1
CDR3aa: CATSDGGDYEQYF
CDR3nt: TGTGCCACCAGTGATGGGGGGGACTACGAGCAGTACTTC

abundance: few
d_gene: TRBD2
j_gene: TRBJ2-1
v_gene: TRBV7-2
CDR3aa: CASSGLAGYYNQEQFF
CDR3nt: TGTGCCAGCAGTGGACTAGCGGGCTACTACAATCAGGAGCAGTTCTTC

abundance: NA
d_gene: TRBD1
j_gene: TRBJ2-5
v_gene: TRBV20-1
CDR3aa: CSAGRDRGETQYF
CDR3nt: TGCAGTGCTGGCCGGGACAGAGGAGAGACCCAGTACTTC

abundance: few
d_gene: TRBD2
j_gene: TRBJ2-7
v_gene: TRBV7-2
CDR3aa: CASSQSGRASYEQYF
CDR3nt: TGTGCCAGCAGCCAGAGCGGGAGGGCTTCCTACGAGCAGTACTTC

abundance: once
d_gene: TRBD1
j_gene: TRBJ1-2
v_gene: TRBV20-1
CDR3aa: CSARGQGINYGYTF
CDR3nt: TGCAGTGCTAGAGGACAGGGAATTAACTATGGCTACACCTTC

abundance: NA
d_gene: NA
j_gene: TRBJ1-5
v_gene: TRBV11-2
CDR3aa: CASSSGHLRHQPQHF
CDR3nt: TGTGCCAGCAGTTCGGGACATCTGCGGCATCAGCCCCAGCATTTT

abundance: NA
d_gene: NA
j_gene: TRBJ2-2
v_gene: TRBV10-2
CDR3aa: CATKEGAGELFF
CDR3nt: TGCGCGACCAAGGAGGGGGCCGGGGAGCTGTTTTTT

abundance: NA
d_gene: TRBD2
j_gene: TRBJ2-2
v_gene: TRBV12-3/TRBV12-4
CDR3aa: CASSSPPGLAGGPSTGELFF
CDR3nt: TGTGCCAGCAGTTCCCCCCCGGGACTAGCGGGAGGGCCGAGCACCGGGGAGCTGTTTTTT

abundance: NA
d_gene: TRBD1
j_gene: TRBJ1-5
v_gene: TRBV20-1
CDR3aa: CSARLNRGLGNQPQHF
CDR3nt: TGCAGTGCTAGACTTAACAGGGGGCTGGGCAATCAGCCCCAGCATTTT

abundance: NA
d_gene: NA
j_gene: TRBJ1-4
v_gene: TRBV2
CDR3aa: CASRGFVNEKLFF
CDR3nt: TGTGCCAGCAGGGGGTTCGTCAATGAAAAACTGTTTTTT

abundance: few
d_gene: NA
j_gene: TRBJ2-1
v_gene: TRBV5-1
CDR3aa: CASSLARRVYNEQFF
CDR3nt: TGCGCCAGCAGCTTGGCCCGGCGGGTATACAATGAGCAGTTCTTC

abundance: NA
d_gene: NA
j_gene: TRBJ2-7
v_gene: TRBV5-1
CDR3aa: CASSLVTGKYGEQYF
CDR3nt: TGCGCCAGCAGCTTGGTAACAGGCAAATATGGCGAGCAGTACTTC

abundance: few
d_gene: TRBD2
j_gene: TRBJ2-1
v_gene: TRBV15
CDR3aa: CATSPPVWELAAYNEQFF
CDR3nt: TGTGCCACCAGCCCCCCAGTCTGGGAACTAGCGGCCTACAATGAGCAGTTCTTC

abundance: NA
d_gene: NA
j_gene: TRBJ1-1
v_gene: TRBV19
CDR3aa: CASSIDPGYTEAFF
CDR3nt: TGTGCCAGTAGTATAGACCCGGGGTACACTGAAGCTTTCTTT

abundance: many
d_gene: NA
j_gene: TRBJ2-1
v_gene: TRBV12-3/TRBV12-4
CDR3aa: CASSQGDEQFF
CDR3nt: TGTGCCAGCAGCCAGGGAGATGAGCAGTTCTTC

abundance: few
d_gene: TRBD1
j_gene: TRBJ2-7
v_gene: TRBV7-9
CDR3aa: CASSFTGARSYEQYF
CDR3nt: TGTGCCAGCAGCTTTACAGGGGCCCGCTCCTACGAGCAGTACTTC

abundance: NA
d_gene: TRBD2
j_gene: TRBJ2-1
v_gene: TRBV20-1
CDR3aa: CSAPGTSETYNEQFF
CDR3nt: TGCAGTGCTCCGGGGACTAGCGAGACCTACAATGAGCAGTTCTTC

abundance: NA
d_gene: NA
j_gene: TRBJ1-1
v_gene: TRBV5-1
CDR3aa: CASREERDEAFF
CDR3nt: TGCGCCAGCAGAGAGGAGAGGGACGAAGCTTTCTTT

abundance: many
d_gene: TRBD1
j_gene: TRBJ2-7
v_gene: TRBV5-1
CDR3aa: CASSPGTGVYEQYF
CDR3nt: TGTGCCAGCAGTCCCGGGACAGGGGTGTACGAGCAGTACTTC

abundance: NA
d_gene: NA
j_gene: TRBJ2-1
v_gene: TRBV6-5
CDR3aa: CASSFSDSRPSSYNEQFF
CDR3nt: TGTGCCAGCAGTTTCTCCGACTCTAGACCGAGCTCCTACAATGAGCAGTTCTTC

abundance: NA
d_gene: NA
j_gene: TRBJ1-5
v_gene: TRBV7-2
CDR3aa: CASSPQQIVNSNQPQHF
CDR3nt: TGTGCCAGCAGCCCCCAACAGATAGTCAATAGCAATCAGCCCCAGCATTTT

abundance: NA
d_gene: NA
j_gene: TRBJ2-6
v_gene: TRBV29-1
CDR3aa: CSVEDPRSGANVLTF
CDR3nt: TGCAGCGTTGAAGACCCCCGCTCTGGGGCCAACGTCCTGACTTTC

abundance: few
d_gene: NA
j_gene: TRBJ2-7
v_gene: TRBV12-3/TRBV12-4
CDR3aa: CASTRTGSEQYF
CDR3nt: TGTGCCAGCACCCGAACGGGTTCCGAGCAGTACTTC

abundance: few
d_gene: NA
j_gene: TRBJ2-5
v_gene: TRBV20-1
CDR3aa: CSATRGTSSETQYF
CDR3nt: TGCAGTGCTACTCGTGGGACATCCTCGGAGACCCAGTACTTC

abundance: NA
d_gene: NA
j_gene: TRBJ2-7
v_gene: TRBV20-1
CDR3aa: CSARPRISEDEQYF
CDR3nt: TGCAGTGCTAGACCCCGAATTAGCGAGGACGAGCAGTACTTC

abundance: NA
d_gene: NA
j_gene: TRBJ1-2
v_gene: TRBV10-3
CDR3aa: CAISEDLGVDNGYTF
CDR3nt: TGTGCCATCAGTGAGGACTTAGGGGTTGACAATGGTTACACCTTC

abundance: few
d_gene: NA
j_gene: TRBJ2-6
v_gene: TRBV12-3/TRBV12-4
CDR3aa: CASSIRGTPSGANVLTF
CDR3nt: TGTGCCAGCAGTATCAGGGGGACTCCCTCTGGGGCCAACGTCCTGACTTTC

abundance: NA
d_gene: NA
j_gene: TRBJ2-7
v_gene: TRBV10-3
CDR3aa: CAVWWGRGYEQYF
CDR3nt: TGTGCAGTGTGGTGGGGTCGGGGATACGAGCAGTACTTC

abundance: few
d_gene: NA
j_gene: TRBJ2-5
v_gene: TRBV20-1
CDR3aa: CSARVGSEWGTQYF
CDR3nt: TGCAGTGCTAGAGTTGGCTCGGAGTGGGGGACCCAGTACTTC

abundance: few
d_gene: TRBD2
j_gene: TRBJ2-5
v_gene: TRBV20-1
CDR3aa: CSARGVAGVLVQETQYF
CDR3nt: TGCAGTGCTAGAGGTGTGGCGGGAGTTCTAGTCCAAGAGACCCAGTACTTC

abundance: few
d_gene: TRBD2
j_gene: TRBJ2-3
v_gene: TRBV12-3/TRBV12-4
CDR3aa: CASSTTSGGTDTQYF
CDR3nt: TGTGCCAGCAGTACAACTAGCGGGGGCACAGATACGCAGTATTTT

abundance: NA
d_gene: NA
j_gene: TRBJ2-7
v_gene: TRBV5-6
CDR3aa: CASSLTTASYEQYF
CDR3nt: TGTGCCAGCAGCTTGACCACAGCTTCCTACGAGCAGTACTTC

abundance: NA
d_gene: NA
j_gene: TRBJ2-7
v_gene: TRBV7-9
CDR3aa: CASSLESLGLDPEQYF
CDR3nt: TGTGCCAGCAGCTTAGAAAGTTTGGGGCTAGATCCCGAGCAGTACTTC

abundance: once
d_gene: NA
j_gene: TRBJ2-7
v_gene: TRBV27
CDR3aa: CASSVGGAKYEQYF
CDR3nt: TGTGCCAGCAGTGTGGGGGGGGCGAAATACGAGCAGTACTTC

abundance: NA
d_gene: NA
j_gene: TRBJ1-2
v_gene: TRBV29-1
CDR3aa: CSASPGIGSNYGYTF
CDR3nt: TGCAGCGCCTCACCAGGGATAGGGTCTAACTATGGCTACACCTTC

abundance: NA
d_gene: TRBD2
j_gene: TRBJ2-5
v_gene: TRBV12-3/TRBV12-4
CDR3aa: CASSPVGGARETQYF
CDR3nt: TGTGCCAGCAGCCCCGTGGGAGGGGCTAGGGAGACCCAGTACTTC

abundance: NA
d_gene: NA
j_gene: TRBJ1-2
v_gene: TRBV3-1
CDR3aa: CASSQGGPVNYGCTF
CDR3nt: TGTGCCAGCAGCCAAGGGGGCCCGGTTAACTATGGCTGCACCTTC

abundance: NA
d_gene: NA
j_gene: TRBJ1-1
v_gene: TRBV6-5
CDR3aa: CASYRVDTEAFF
CDR3nt: TGTGCCAGCTACAGGGTGGACACTGAAGCTTTCTTT

abundance: NA
d_gene: NA
j_gene: TRBJ2-3
v_gene: TRBV20-1
CDR3aa: CSARDGQQTQYF
CDR3nt: TGCAGTGCTAGAGATGGACAGCAGACGCAGTATTTT

abundance: NA
d_gene: NA
j_gene: TRBJ2-5
v_gene: TRBV29-1
CDR3aa: CSVEEGMETQYF
CDR3nt: TGCAGCGTTGAAGAGGGGATGGAGACCCAGTACTTC

abundance: few
d_gene: NA
j_gene: TRBJ2-5
v_gene: TRBV5-5
CDR3aa: CASSLGGTLQETQYF
CDR3nt: TGTGCCAGCAGCTTGGGGGGGACCCTCCAAGAGACCCAGTACTTC

abundance: NA
d_gene: NA
j_gene: TRBJ2-7
v_gene: TRBV20-1
CDR3aa: CSAYLSGDFYEQYF
CDR3nt: TGCAGTGCTTACCTTAGCGGAGACTTCTACGAGCAGTACTTC